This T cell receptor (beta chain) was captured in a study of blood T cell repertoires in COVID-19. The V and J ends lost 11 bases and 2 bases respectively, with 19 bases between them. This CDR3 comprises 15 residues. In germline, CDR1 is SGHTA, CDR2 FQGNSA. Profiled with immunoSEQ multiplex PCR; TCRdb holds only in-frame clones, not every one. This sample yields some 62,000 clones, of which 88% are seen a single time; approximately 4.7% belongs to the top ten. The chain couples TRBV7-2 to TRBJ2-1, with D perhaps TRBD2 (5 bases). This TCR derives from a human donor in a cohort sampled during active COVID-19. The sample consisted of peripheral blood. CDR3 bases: TGTGCCTCAAAAAAGCGGCCCCTAACCTACAATGAGCAGTTCTTC. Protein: CASKKRPLTYNEQFF.